These T cell receptor beta chains were read from a single sample in a study of T cells after yellow fever vaccination. Via MiXCR, TCRdb re-called the 5' RACE reads, giving one row per CDR3 protein. The sample includes 250,000 to 300,000 distinct CDR3 sequences, 7.5% to 9.5% seen only once; the top ten take about 3%. This material consisted of CD4+ T cells sorted from PBMCs, taken 5 days after the yellow fever booster vaccination. These receptors were obtained from a man younger than 35 who received the YFV17D yellow fever vaccine. Both conserved end residues are part of each CDR3.

TRBV7-2 | 14 | CASSPGLARDTQYF
TRBV6-5 | 15 | CASSYSTGGDTEAFF
TRBV29-1 | 12 | CSAGWQTGELFF
TRBV6-2/TRBV6-3 | 12 | CASSTGVYEQYF
TRBV5-1 | 13 | CASSLGTPNEQFF
TRBV4-1 | 15 | CASSQDLLSWETQYF
TRBV4-2 | 16 | CASKASGQTSTDTQYF
TRBV20-1 | 17 | CSASPGTSGGSLYEQYF
TRBV9 | 12 | CASSAVSGPLHF
TRBV9 | 13 | CASSVASGNIQYF
TRBV5-5 | 14 | CASSFTARNQPQHF
TRBV20-1 | 14 | CSGLPGGGTDTQYF
TRBV5-1 | 12 | CASRDASDTQYF
TRBV4-1 | 17 | CASSQLQLTGLEDGYTF
TRBV11-2 | 12 | CASRDRQETQYF
TRBV18 | 13 | CASSRVVSTEAFF
TRBV12-3/TRBV12-4 | 13 | CASSLRGVGEQYF